These 21 T cell receptor beta chains originate from one sample sequenced in a study of blood T cell repertoires in COVID-19 (dated by TCRdb to the early 2020s). The receptor library was made with the immunoSEQ multiplex PCR assay. Entries here come from immuneACCESS through TCRdb and include only in-frame sequences with V and J called. Some clones fail to appear in such tables; in the studies checked, an unresolved V gene covers under half of the shortfall, and the cause of the remainder is unknown. Counted in this sample were roughly 480,000 clones; roughly nine tenths of them appeared once. The ten largest make up around 0.92% of the sample. The material sequenced was peripheral blood. These receptor sequences come from a man aged 18 to 35 with COVID-19, enrolled during active disease.

This chain uses TRBV5-1 with TRBJ2-3, with 10 bases fitting TRBD2. Germline V gene lookup returns CDR1 SGHRS and CDR2 YFSETQ. The CDR3 loop spans 15 amino acids. Trimming removed 3 bases from V and 2 bases from J; junction bases left unmatched: 3. The CDR3 loop is CASSSTSGYTDTQYF. Written as DNA, the CDR3 is TGCGCCAGCAGCTCGACTAGCGGGTACACAGATACGCAGTATTTT.

J is TRBJ2-1 and V is TRBV19; D possibly corresponds to TRBD1 (5 bases). Germline CDR1 reads LNHDA; CDR2 reads SQIVND (reference sequence). The length of the CDR3 is 16 residues. The V end was cut by 1 base, the J end by 5 bases, with 15 bases between. The chain's CDR3 is CASSIGGRAIHNEQFF. CDR3 DNA: TGTGCCAGTAGTATAGGTGGCAGGGCTATCCACAATGAGCAGTTCTTC.

This clone is a singleton in its sample. This rearrangement joins TRBV14 to TRBJ1-3; 8 nucleotides align to TRBD1. Trimming at V came to 3 bases and at J to 4 bases, leaving 11 bases not matched to a gene. Per germline, CDR1 SGHDN and CDR2 FVKESK. The CDR3 contains 17 residues. CDR3 protein: CASSHPGTRGPGNTIYF. CDR3 nucleotides: TGTGCCAGCAGCCATCCCGGGACCAGGGGGCCGGGAAACACCATATATTTT.

This chain uses TRBV19 with TRBJ2-3, with D tentatively TRBD2 (6 bases). CDR1 LNHDA and CDR2 SQIVND come from the germline V gene (reference sequence). The V end lost 5 bases, the J end lost 6 bases, and 12 bases lay between the germline ends. CDR3 length equals 13 residues. CDR3 bases: TGTGCCAGTAGTGGGGGACTCGGGGATACGCAGTATTTT. Protein: CASSGGLGDTQYF.

This CDR3 is CASSQDVDSSYNEQFF. CDR3 coding DNA: TGTGCCAGCAGCCAAGATGTAGATAGCTCCTACAATGAGCAGTTCTTC. The chain uses TRBV3-1 (or the pseudogene TRBV3-2) and TRBJ2-1, with D unclear. V lost 0 bases, J lost 0 bases, and 9 bases lay in between. CDR3 length: 16 residues. The germline V gene has CDR1 LGHDT and CDR2 YNNKEL (reference sequence).

This chain uses TRBV19 with TRBJ1-5; 9 bases are shared with TRBD1. The V gene end was trimmed by 6 bases and the J gene end by 0 bases; junction bases not matched to a gene: 3. The CDR3 loop spans 15 amino acids. The germline V gene has CDR1 LNHDA and CDR2 SQIVND (reference sequence). The CDR3 DNA reads as TGTGCCAGTAGGCTGGACAGGGGTAGCAATCAGCCCCAGCATTTT. Translated: CASRLDRGSNQPQHF.

This sequence joins TRBV28 and TRBJ2-2, with a possible D match to TRBD2 (5 bases). Germline-derived CDR1 and CDR2 are MDHEN and SYDVKM. CDR3 length: 13 amino acids. Deletions cut 11 bases from V and 1 base from J, with 11 bases between. CDR3 in DNA: TGTGCCGCCAGGACTGAGAACACCGGGGAGCTGTTTTTT. Translated, it gives CAARTENTGELFF.

The chain couples TRBV11-2 to TRBJ1-2; D is ambiguous. This CDR3 has 13 amino acids. CDR1 SGHAT and CDR2 FQNNGV come from the germline V gene. Trimming cost V 3 bases and J 5 bases, with 10 bases left between them. CDR3 residues: CASSLAPSYGYTF. CDR3 DNA sequence: TGTGCCAGCAGCTTGGCCCCGTCGTATGGCTACACCTTC.

This rearrangement joins TRBV2 to TRBJ2-2; 9 nucleotides align to TRBD1. Germline V lookup: CDR1 SNHLY, CDR2 FYNNEI. Unmatched junction bases numbered 3, after V lost 7 bases and J lost 6 bases. The CDR3 sequence is 13 residues long. The chain's CDR3 is CASKGQGSGELFF. The CDR3 DNA sequence: TGTGCCAGCAAGGGACAGGGATCCGGGGAGCTGTTTTTT.

CDR3 nucleotide sequence: TGTGCCAGCAGCTTAGAACAGGGTTATTCACCCCTCCACTTT. Translation: CASSLEQGYSPLHF. The chain is built from TRBV7-8 and TRBJ1-6; possibly TRBD1 for D (6 bases). Germline V gene lookup returns CDR1 SGHVS and CDR2 FQNEAQ. Trimming removed 1 base at V and 8 bases at J, with 9 bases between. The CDR3 is made up of 14 amino acids.

The CDR3 region is CASSLSTHGYTF. The DNA for the CDR3 is TGTGCCAGCAGCTTATCCACTCATGGCTACACCTTC. The V and J genes are TRBV7-9 and TRBJ1-2; D remains ambiguous. V shed 2 bases and J shed 6 bases, with 7 bases lying between them. Germline V gene data show CDR1 as SEHNR and CDR2 as FQNEAQ (reference sequence). This CDR3 comprises 12 residues.

This rearrangement joins TRBV18 to TRBJ2-7; TRBD2 might be the D (6 bases). Trimming removed 6 bases at V and 2 bases at J, with 14 bases between. Germline assignment: CDR1 KGHSH and CDR2 LQKENI. The CDR3 has 14 residues. CDR3 in DNA: TGTGCCAGCTCGAGGGCGGGGAGAACCTACGAGCAGTACTTC. Amino acid sequence: CASSRAGRTYEQYF.

The V call is TRBV11-1, the J call TRBJ1-3; 8 bases match TRBD1. Germline-derived CDR1 and CDR2 are SGHAT and FQDESV (reference sequence). Trimming took 5 bases from V and 2 from J; bases not matched to a gene: 8. The CDR3 is 16 residues long. The CDR3 coding sequence is TGTGCCAGCAGCGGCCGGGACAGGTCTACTGGAAACACCATATATTTT. Translated, it gives CASSGRDRSTGNTIYF.

V and J are TRBV7-9 and TRBJ2-1; weak D call: TRBD2 (6 bases). The CDR3 spans 16 residues. The V end lost 5 bases, the J end lost 8 bases, and 22 bases lay between the germline ends. Germline lookup yields CDR1 SEHNR and CDR2 FQNEAQ (reference sequence). CDR3: CASSPGDAHGPHEQFF. DNA for the CDR3: TGTGCCAGCAGCCCGGGGGACGCCCACGGCCCCCATGAGCAGTTCTTC.

The gene calls are TRBV9 and TRBJ1-6; D is perhaps TRBD1 (6 bases). Looked up from germline, CDR1 is SGDLS and CDR2 is YYNGEE. V gave up 4 bases and J gave up 0 bases, with 11 bases separating them. The CDR3 sequence is 16 residues long. DNA of the CDR3: TGTGCCAGCAGCAACCAGGGGAGCTCCTATAATTCACCCCTCCACTTT. Its translation: CASSNQGSSYNSPLHF.

The V gene is TRBV6-6, the J gene TRBJ2-1, with D perhaps matching TRBD2 (6 bases). Germline V gene data show CDR1 as MNHNY and CDR2 as SVGAGI (reference sequence). CDR3 length equals 16 residues. The V gene lost 7 bases and the J gene lost 0 bases, with 16 bases spanning the gap. The CDR3 DNA follows: TGTGCCAGCAAAGATCCGGAGGGGAGCTCCTACAATGAGCAGTTCTTC. It encodes CASKDPEGSSYNEQFF.

The chain carries TRBV27 and TRBJ1-1, with 7 nucleotides matching TRBD1. The CDR3 sequence is 15 residues long. V shed 5 bases and J 5 bases; nucleotides not matched to a gene: 11. The germline V gene encodes CDR1 MNHEY and CDR2 SMNVEV (reference sequence). The CDR3: CASSLTRTGGTEAFF. The CDR3 nucleotides read TGTGCCAGCAGTCTCACCAGGACAGGCGGGACTGAAGCTTTCTTT.

This rearrangement joins TRBV12-3 or TRBV12-4 to TRBJ1-1; unclear D gene. The CDR3 loop spans 13 amino acids. Trimming left V 6 bases short and J 3 bases short, with 11 bases between. Here the CDR3 reads CASSRHQDTEAFF. DNA for the CDR3: TGTGCCAGCAGCCGACATCAGGACACTGAAGCTTTCTTT.

The CDR3 region has the DNA TGTGCCAGCAGTGAAGGACTAGCGGGAGTTGTGACCCAGTACTTC. It is translated as CASSEGLAGVVTQYF. The V call is TRBV2, the J call TRBJ2-5, with 12 bases matching TRBD2. CDR3 length: 15 residues. Trimming cost V 1 base and J 7 bases; bases outside gene matches: 4. Germline V lookup: CDR1 SNHLY, CDR2 FYNNEI.

The CDR3 DNA reads as TGTGCCACCAGCAAAGGCCGGGACAGTCAGCAAGAGACCCAGTACTTC. It translates to CATSKGRDSQQETQYF. This chain connects TRBV15 to TRBJ2-5; 7 bases are a match to TRBD1. V gave up 4 bases and J gave up 2 bases; unmatched junction bases: 10. Germline loops: CDR1 LNHNV, CDR2 YYDKDF (reference sequence). The CDR3 consists of 16 residues.

The sample holds one count of this clone. Within the sample, other DNA sequences also encode this same CDR3. V and J are TRBV5-1 and TRBJ1-3; D remains ambiguous. Germline-derived CDR1 and CDR2 are SGHRS and YFSETQ. Between the trimmed V and J ends, which lost 0 bases and 0 bases, there was a span of 7 bases. The CDR3 is 15 amino acids. The chain's CDR3 is CASSLGGNSGNTIYF. In DNA, the CDR3 is TGCGCCAGCAGCTTGGGCGGAAACTCTGGAAACACCATATATTTT.